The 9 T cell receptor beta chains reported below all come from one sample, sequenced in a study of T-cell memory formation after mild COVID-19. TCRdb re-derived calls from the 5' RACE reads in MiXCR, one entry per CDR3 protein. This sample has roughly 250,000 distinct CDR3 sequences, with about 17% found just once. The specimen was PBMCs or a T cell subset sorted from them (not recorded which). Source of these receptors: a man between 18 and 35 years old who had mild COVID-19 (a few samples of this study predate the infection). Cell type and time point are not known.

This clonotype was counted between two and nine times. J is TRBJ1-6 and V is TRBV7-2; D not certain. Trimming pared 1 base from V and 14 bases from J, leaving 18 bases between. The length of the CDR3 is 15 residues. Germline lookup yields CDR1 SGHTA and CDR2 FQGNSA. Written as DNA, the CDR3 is TGTGCCAGCAGCTTAGACGGGTCTTACGCCGGCACCCTCCACTTT. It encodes CASSLDGSYAGTLHF. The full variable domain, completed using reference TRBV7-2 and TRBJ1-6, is GAGVSQSPSNKVTEKGKDVELRCDPISGHTALYWYRQSLGQGLEFLIYFQGNSAPDKSGLPSDRFSAERTGGSVSTLTIQRTQQEDSAVYLCASSLDGSYAGTLHFGNGTRLTVT.

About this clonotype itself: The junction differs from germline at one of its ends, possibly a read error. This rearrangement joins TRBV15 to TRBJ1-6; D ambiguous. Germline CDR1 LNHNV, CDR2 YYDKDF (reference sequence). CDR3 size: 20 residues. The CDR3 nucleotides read TGTGCCACCATCAGAGATCCGCACCCCGCGTACCCCTCCTATAATTCACCCCTCCACTTT. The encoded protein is CATIRDPHPAYPSYNSPLHF.

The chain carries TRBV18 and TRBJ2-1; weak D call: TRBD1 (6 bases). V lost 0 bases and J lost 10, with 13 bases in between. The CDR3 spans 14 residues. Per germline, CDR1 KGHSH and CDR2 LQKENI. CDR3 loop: CASSPPGGRGEQFF. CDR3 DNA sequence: TGTGCCAGCTCACCACCAGGGGGACGCGGGGAGCAGTTCTTC.

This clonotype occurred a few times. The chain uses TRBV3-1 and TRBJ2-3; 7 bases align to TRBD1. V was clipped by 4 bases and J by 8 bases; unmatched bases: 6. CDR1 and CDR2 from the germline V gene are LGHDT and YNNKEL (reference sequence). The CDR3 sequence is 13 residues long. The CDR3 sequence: CASSLAGGSTQYF. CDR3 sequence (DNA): TGTGCCAGCAGCCTCGCAGGGGGAAGTACGCAGTATTTT.

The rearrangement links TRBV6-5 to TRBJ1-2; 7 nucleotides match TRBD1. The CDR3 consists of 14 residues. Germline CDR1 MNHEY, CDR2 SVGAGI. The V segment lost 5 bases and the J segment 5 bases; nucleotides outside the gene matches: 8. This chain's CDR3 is CASSRPTGRYGYTF. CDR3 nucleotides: TGTGCCAGCAGTCGGCCGACAGGGCGTTATGGCTACACCTTC.

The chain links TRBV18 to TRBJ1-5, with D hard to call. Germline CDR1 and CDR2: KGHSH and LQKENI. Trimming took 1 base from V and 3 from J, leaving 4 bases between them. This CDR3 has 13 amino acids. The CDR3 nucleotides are TGTGCCAGCTCACCACTGGACAATCAGCCCCAGCATTTT. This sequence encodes CASSPLDNQPQHF.

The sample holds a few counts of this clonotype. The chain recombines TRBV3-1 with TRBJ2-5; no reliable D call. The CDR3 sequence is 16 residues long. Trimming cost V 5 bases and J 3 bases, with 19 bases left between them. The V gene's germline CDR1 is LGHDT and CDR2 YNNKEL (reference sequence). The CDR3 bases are TGTGCCAGCAGCTCGCTAGGTGCGACCGGCAAAGAGACCCAGTACTTC. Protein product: CASSSLGATGKETQYF.

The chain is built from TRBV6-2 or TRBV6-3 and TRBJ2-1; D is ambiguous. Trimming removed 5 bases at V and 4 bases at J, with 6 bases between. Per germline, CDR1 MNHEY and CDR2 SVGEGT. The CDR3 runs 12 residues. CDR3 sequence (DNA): TGTGCCAGCAGTAGTAATTACAATGAGCAGTTCTTC. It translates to CASSSNYNEQFF.

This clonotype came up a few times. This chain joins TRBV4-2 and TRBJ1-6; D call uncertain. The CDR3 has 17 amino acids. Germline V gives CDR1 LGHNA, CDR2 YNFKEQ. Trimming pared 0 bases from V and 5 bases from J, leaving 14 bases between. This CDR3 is CASSQDFRIGDNSPLHF. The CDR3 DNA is TGTGCCAGCAGCCAAGATTTCCGGATTGGGGATAATTCACCCCTCCACTTT.